The clone carrying this TCR beta chain was counted at least ten times. The record originates from a study of early T cells in non-severe SARS-CoV-2 infection. TCRdb itself ran the 5' RACE reads through MiXCR, one entry per CDR3 protein. The sample has tens of thousands of distinct CDR3 sequences, roughly 6% seen once; the top ten hold about 8%. The V end lost 3 bases, the J end lost 4 bases, and 13 bases lay between the germline ends. CDR3 length: 15 residues. The V gene's germline CDR1 is SGHTA and CDR2 FQGTGA. J is TRBJ2-1 and V is TRBV7-3; D tentatively reads TRBD1 or TRBD2 (5 bases each). This TCR came from an adult who was a healthcare worker with PCR-confirmed SARS-CoV-2 infection or an uninfected control (not recorded which). The specimen was whole blood, collected at baseline. The DNA of the CDR3 is TGTGCCAGCAGCTTGATCGTTGGGGGATACAATGAGCAGTTCTTC. Translating gives CASSLIVGGYNEQFF.